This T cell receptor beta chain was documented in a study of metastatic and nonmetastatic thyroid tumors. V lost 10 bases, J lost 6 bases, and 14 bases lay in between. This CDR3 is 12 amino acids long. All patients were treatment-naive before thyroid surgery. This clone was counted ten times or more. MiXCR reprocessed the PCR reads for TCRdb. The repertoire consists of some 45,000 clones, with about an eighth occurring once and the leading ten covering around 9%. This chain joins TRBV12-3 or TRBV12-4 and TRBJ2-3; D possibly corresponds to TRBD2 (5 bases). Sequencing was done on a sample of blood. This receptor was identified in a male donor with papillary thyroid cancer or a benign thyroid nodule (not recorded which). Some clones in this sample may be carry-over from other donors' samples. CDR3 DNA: TGTGCCACCTCCCTAGCCGGGGATACGCAGTATTTT. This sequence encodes CATSLAGDTQYF.